This is a list of T cell receptor beta chains from one sample in a study of vaccination effects on CD4 cells after COVID-19. Which antigens these TCRs recognize remains unknown. Only in-frame clones appear in the TCRdb table, and some are missing; sequencing was by immunoSEQ multiplex PCR. The sample holds 30,000 to 45,000 clones; about two thirds are singletons and the top ten take approximately 24%. The specimen was CD4+ T cells from PBMCs cultured with SARS-CoV-2 spike peptides, collected before COVID-19 vaccination. Source of these receptors: a human donor who received a COVID-19 vaccine. CDR3s include the opening cysteine and the closing phenylalanine or tryptophan. A D gene is named only where the DNA matches it firmly. Clone sizes are given selectively: once, few, many, or a class where the clone is expanded.

d_gene	v_gene	abundance	j_gene	CDR3nt	CDR3aa
-	TRBV28	once	TRBJ1-4	TGTGCCAGCAGGGATAGTGGAGGAAAACTGTTTTTT	CASRDSGGKLFF
-	TRBV6-2/TRBV6-3	-	TRBJ2-3	TGTGCCAGCAGTCTCCAGTACAGCTGGGGACGGAATACGCAGTATTTT	CASSLQYSWGRNTQYF
-	TRBV6-5	-	TRBJ2-5	TGTGCCAGCCGCTCCTGGGCCGGGCAAGAGACCCAGTACTTC	CASRSWAGQETQYF
TRBD1	TRBV14	-	TRBJ1-4	TGTGCCAGCAGCCAGCGACAGGGGAGGGCAACTAATGAAAAACTGTTTTTT	CASSQRQGRATNEKLFF
-	TRBV6-5	-	TRBJ1-5	TGTGCCAGCAGTCCGGCAAGGTTCAATCAGCCCCAGCATTTT	CASSPARFNQPQHF
-	TRBV5-1	-	TRBJ1-1	TGCGCCAGCAGCCCTTCCGGGAACACTGAAGCTTTCTTT	CASSPSGNTEAFF
TRBD1	TRBV7-3	-	TRBJ1-3	TGTGCCAGCAGCTTAGGTGAACAGGGGAGCTCTGGAAACACCATATATTTT	CASSLGEQGSSGNTIYF
-	TRBV9	-	TRBJ2-4	TGTGCCAGCAGCGGAGCCGGCGGCAAAAACATTCAGTACTTC	CASSGAGGKNIQYF
-	TRBV9	-	TRBJ1-3	TGTGCCAGCAGCGCAGGGGACTCTGGAAACACCATATATTTT	CASSAGDSGNTIYF
-	TRBV19	-	TRBJ2-6	TGTGCCAGTAGTACCCTCGGACGGAGTACGAGCTCTGGGGCCAACGTCCTGACTTTC	CASSTLGRSTSSGANVLTF
-	TRBV6-5	-	TRBJ1-2	TGTGCCAGCAGTTACTCAGTAAAGGCAGGGGGCTACACCTTC	CASSYSVKAGGYTF
-	TRBV30	-	TRBJ1-2	TGTGCCTGGAGTGTAGGGCTTGCAGGGACCGGCTACACCTTC	CAWSVGLAGTGYTF
TRBD2	TRBV15	-	TRBJ2-3	TGTGCCACCAGACCCACTAGCGCAGATACGCAGTATTTT	CATRPTSADTQYF
TRBD1	TRBV5-1	-	TRBJ1-1	TGCGCCAGCAGCTTGTCCACGGACAGGGGGACTGAAGCTTTCTTT	CASSLSTDRGTEAFF
-	TRBV3-1/TRBV3-2	-	TRBJ1-1	TGTGCCAGCAGCCCTTCGACAGCCAAGAACACTGAAGCTTTCTTT	CASSPSTAKNTEAFF
-	TRBV10-3	-	TRBJ1-5	TGTGCCATCAGTGCTGGGCTCAATCAGCCCCAGCATTTT	CAISAGLNQPQHF
TRBD2	TRBV3-1/TRBV3-2	-	TRBJ2-5	TGTGCCAGCAGCGTCGGACTAGCGGGAGGGGGGGAGACCCAGTACTTC	CASSVGLAGGGETQYF
-	TRBV29-1	-	TRBJ2-5	TGCAGCGTGGAATCTCCGGGCCGAAACCAAGAGACCCAGTACTTC	CSVESPGRNQETQYF
-	TRBV6-2/TRBV6-3	-	TRBJ1-2	TGTGCCAGCAGTTCCCAGGGGCCTTATGGCTACACCTTC	CASSSQGPYGYTF
TRBD1	TRBV13	few	TRBJ1-4	TGTGCCAGCAGCTCTACACAGGGGGCGCTTAATGAAAAACTGTTTTTT	CASSSTQGALNEKLFF
-	TRBV24-1	-	TRBJ1-1	TGTGCCACCAGTGATGGGGAGTTTCGAGCTTTCTTT	CATSDGEFRAFF
-	TRBV7-9	-	TRBJ1-1	TGTGCCAGCAGCTTATCGGGAGGGGGGACTGAAGCTTTCTTT	CASSLSGGGTEAFF
-	TRBV6-4	few	TRBJ1-2	TGTGCCAGCAGTCTCGGGACGTCTCCTAACTATGGCTACACCTTC	CASSLGTSPNYGYTF
-	TRBV6-5	-	TRBJ1-2	TGTGCCAGCAGTTACCGCGGAAGATCCTATGGCTACACCTTC	CASSYRGRSYGYTF
-	TRBV9	-	TRBJ2-3	TGTGCCAGCAGCCCGGACCTATGGAACACAGATACGCAGTATTTT	CASSPDLWNTDTQYF
-	TRBV27	-	TRBJ2-7	TGTGCCAGCGGGGCCGCGGGGCAGGCCGACTACGAGCAGTACTTC	CASGAAGQADYEQYF
TRBD2	TRBV14	once	TRBJ2-7	TGTGCCAGCAGCCAGTGGGGACTAGCGGGAATCTACGAGCAGTACTTC	CASSQWGLAGIYEQYF
TRBD1	TRBV5-1	few	TRBJ2-5	TGCGCCAGCAGCTTCGGGACAGCCCAAGAGACCCAGTACTTC	CASSFGTAQETQYF
TRBD1	TRBV10-2	-	TRBJ1-2	TGCGCCACCCTAGGACAGGTCTATGGCTACACCTTC	CATLGQVYGYTF
TRBD2	TRBV7-2	-	TRBJ2-7	TGTGCCAGCAGCCGTGCGGGGGGAGGAACCTACGAGCAGTACTTC	CASSRAGGGTYEQYF
-	TRBV19	few	TRBJ1-1	TGTGCCAGTAGTGCGGACCTTACGGGGACTGAAGCTTTCTTT	CASSADLTGTEAFF
TRBD2	TRBV24-1	-	TRBJ2-7	TGTGCCACCAGTGGTGGAACTAGCGGTTCTGAATTCTACGAGCAGTACTTC	CATSGGTSGSEFYEQYF
-	TRBV2	-	TRBJ1-1	TGTGCCAGCAGCCCACAGGGTGGGGACACTGAAGCTTTCTTT	CASSPQGGDTEAFF
-	TRBV4-2	once	TRBJ1-2	TGTGCCAGCAGCCAAGACTTCGGGCAGGGGAGAGACTACACCTTC	CASSQDFGQGRDYTF
TRBD2	TRBV16	-	TRBJ2-1	TGTGCCAGCAGCCAAGAGCGGGGGTTATCCTACAATGAGCAGTTCTTC	CASSQERGLSYNEQFF
TRBD2	TRBV19	-	TRBJ2-5	TGTGCCAGTAGTATAGGTTTCGGGCTAGCGGGAGAGACCCAGTACTTC	CASSIGFGLAGETQYF
-	TRBV19	-	TRBJ1-6	TGTGCCAGTAGTACAGGCCGGGCAGGCTATAATTCACCCCTCCACTTT	CASSTGRAGYNSPLHF
-	TRBV7-8	-	TRBJ1-2	TGTGCCAGCAGCTTAAGGGACGGAAATAACTATGGCTACACCTTC	CASSLRDGNNYGYTF
-	TRBV5-1	-	TRBJ2-2	TGCGCCAGCAGCTTGGAGTGGGGGTACACCGGGGAGCTGTTTTTT	CASSLEWGYTGELFF
-	TRBV4-2	few	TRBJ1-2	TGTGCCAGCAGCCAAGACCTAACCCGACCCAGGGGCTACACCTTC	CASSQDLTRPRGYTF
TRBD1	TRBV5-4	-	TRBJ2-5	TGTGCCAGCAGCTCCGGGACAGGGTCGGAGACCCAGTACTTC	CASSSGTGSETQYF
-	TRBV6-5	-	TRBJ1-2	TGTGCCAGCAGTCCTGACAGAGACTATGGCTACACCTTC	CASSPDRDYGYTF
-	TRBV18	few	TRBJ1-1	TGTGCCAGCTCACCACAGGGGGAAGGCACTGAAGCTTTCTTT	CASSPQGEGTEAFF
-	TRBV3-1/TRBV3-2	-	TRBJ2-7	TGTGCCAGCAGCCAGAGAAGATACGAGCAGTACTTC	CASSQRRYEQYF
-	TRBV27	few	TRBJ1-2	TGTGCCAGCAGTTCACAGGGAGACAGTGGCTACACCTTC	CASSSQGDSGYTF
-	TRBV6-5	-	TRBJ1-2	TGTGCCAGCTTAGCTCAGGGGATTGCTAACTATGGCTACACCTTC	CASLAQGIANYGYTF
TRBD1	TRBV6-2/TRBV6-3	-	TRBJ1-2	TGTGCCAGCAGCCGACAGGGTATAGGCTACACCTTC	CASSRQGIGYTF